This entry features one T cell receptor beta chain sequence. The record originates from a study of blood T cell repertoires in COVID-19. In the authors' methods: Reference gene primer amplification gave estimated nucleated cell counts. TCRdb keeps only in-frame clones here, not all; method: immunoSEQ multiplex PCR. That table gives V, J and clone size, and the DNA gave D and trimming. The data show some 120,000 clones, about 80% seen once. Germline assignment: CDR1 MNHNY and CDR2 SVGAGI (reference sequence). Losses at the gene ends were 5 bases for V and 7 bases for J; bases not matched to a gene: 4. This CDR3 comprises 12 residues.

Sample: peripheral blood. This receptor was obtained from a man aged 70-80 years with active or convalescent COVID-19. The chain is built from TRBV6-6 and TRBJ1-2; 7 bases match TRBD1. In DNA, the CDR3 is TGTGCCAGCAGTCCCCAGGGGGGTGGCTACACCTTC. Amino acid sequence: CASSPQGGGYTF.